Listed below are T cell receptor beta chains from one sample, sequenced in a study of CD8 T cells in Susac syndrome. TCRdb redid the calling of the immunoSEQ multiplex PCR reads with MiXCR, one entry per CDR3 protein. The sample includes about 150,000 distinct CDR3 sequences, roughly 94% of them seen just once. The sequencing input was CD8+ T cells from PBMCs. These TCRs come from a human donor with multiple sclerosis. Both conserved end residues are trimmed from each CDR3. Clone size is stated in some rows and not others, as once, few, many or a class when expanded.

>TRBV29-1|-
SVEDFRESSYEQY
>TRBV4-1|-
ASSQESGLRHEQF
>TRBV9|-
ASSVGLAATDTQY
>TRBV25-1|-
ASSDGHTEAF
>TRBV27|-
ASSSAGQEQY
>TRBV30|-
AWSVLVGATEAF
>TRBV12-3/TRBV12-4|-
ASSLTGVRTETQY
>TRBV5-4|-
ASSLERYTYNEQF
>TRBV9|-
ASSVRTTYNEQF
>TRBV10-1|once
ASSERTGVDEQF
>TRBV9|-
ASSVGVTGTEAF
>TRBV12-3/TRBV12-4|-
ASSPIGWNGYT
>TRBV30|-
AWGQGAYEQY
>TRBV15|-
ATSHGRHTEAF
>TRBV9|-
ASSGEGNTIY
>TRBV12-3/TRBV12-4|-
ASRNEQTNEQF
>TRBV29-1|-
SVEFRDFNTEAF
>TRBV4-1|-
ASSQVMRRQTNTGELF
>TRBV7-2|-
ASSLALLAGDLQETQY
>TRBV12-3/TRBV12-4|once
ASTFGSTEAF
>TRBV7-9|once
ASSLNGARNEQF
>TRBV12-3/TRBV12-4|-
ASSSKSGGALAGELF
>TRBV7-9|-
ASSLGPEQY
>TRBV27|-
ASRRTGANEKLF
>TRBV9|-
ASSVDPTPYEQY
>TRBV2|-
ASNPNYGYT
>TRBV20-1|-
SARPIRYYEQY
>TRBV4-2|-
ASSPRPGNTEAF